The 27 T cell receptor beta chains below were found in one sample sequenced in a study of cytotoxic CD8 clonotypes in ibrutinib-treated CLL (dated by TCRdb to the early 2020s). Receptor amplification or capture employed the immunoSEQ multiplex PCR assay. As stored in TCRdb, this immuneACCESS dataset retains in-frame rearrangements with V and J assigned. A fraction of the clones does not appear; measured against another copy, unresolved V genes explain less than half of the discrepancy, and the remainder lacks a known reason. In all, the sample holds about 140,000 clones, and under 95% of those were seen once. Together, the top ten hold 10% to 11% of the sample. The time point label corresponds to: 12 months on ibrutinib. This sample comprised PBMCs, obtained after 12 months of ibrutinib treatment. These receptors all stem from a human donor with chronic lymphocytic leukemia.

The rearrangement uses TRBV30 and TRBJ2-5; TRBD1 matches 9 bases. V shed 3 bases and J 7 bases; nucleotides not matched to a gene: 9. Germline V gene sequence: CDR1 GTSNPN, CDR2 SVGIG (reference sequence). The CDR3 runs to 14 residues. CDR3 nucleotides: TGTGCCTGGAGCGGGACAGGGAGCCCGGGGACCCAGTACTTC. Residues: CAWSGTGSPGTQYF. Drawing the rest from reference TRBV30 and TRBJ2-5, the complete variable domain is SQTIHQWPATLVQPVGSPLSLECTVEGTSNPNLYWYRQAAGRGLQLLFYSVGIGQISSEVPQNLSASRPQDRQFILSSKKLLLSDSGFYLCAWSGTGSPGTQYFGPGTRLLVL.

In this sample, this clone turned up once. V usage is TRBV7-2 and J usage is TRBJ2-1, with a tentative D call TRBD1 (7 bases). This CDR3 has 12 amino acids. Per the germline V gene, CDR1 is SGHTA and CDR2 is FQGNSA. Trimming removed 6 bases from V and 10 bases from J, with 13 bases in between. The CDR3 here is CASRRDSVEQFF. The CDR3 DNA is TGTGCCAGCAGGCGGGACAGTGTCGAGCAGTTCTTC.

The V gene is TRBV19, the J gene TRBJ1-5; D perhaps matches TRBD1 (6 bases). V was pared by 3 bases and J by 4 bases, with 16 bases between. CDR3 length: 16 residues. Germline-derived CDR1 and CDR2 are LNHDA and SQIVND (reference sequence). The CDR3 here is CASSMRDTSKNQPQHF. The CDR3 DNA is TGTGCCAGTAGTATGCGGGACACTTCTAAGAATCAGCCCCAGCATTTT.

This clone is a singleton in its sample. The CDR3 sequence is CATSRDDRGLADRQFF. CDR3 coding DNA: TGTGCCACCAGCAGAGATGACAGGGGACTAGCGGATCGGCAGTTCTTC. The V call is TRBV15, the J call TRBJ2-1; 11 nucleotides align to TRBD2. This CDR3 contains 16 residues. The germline V gene has CDR1 LNHNV and CDR2 YYDKDF (reference sequence). The V gene end was trimmed by 0 bases and the J gene end by 12 bases; junction bases not matched to a gene: 10.

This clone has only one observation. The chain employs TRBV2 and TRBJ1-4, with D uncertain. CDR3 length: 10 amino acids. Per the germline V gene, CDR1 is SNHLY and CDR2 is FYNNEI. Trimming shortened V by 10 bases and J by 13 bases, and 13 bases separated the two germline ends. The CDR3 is CATRTRRLFF. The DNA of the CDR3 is TGTGCCACGCGGACGAGGCGACTGTTTTTT.

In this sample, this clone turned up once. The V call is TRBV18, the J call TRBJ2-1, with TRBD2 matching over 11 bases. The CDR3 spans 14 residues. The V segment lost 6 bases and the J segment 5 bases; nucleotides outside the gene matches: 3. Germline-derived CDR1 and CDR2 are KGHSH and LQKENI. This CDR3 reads CASSRLAGNNEQFF. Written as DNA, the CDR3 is TGTGCCAGCTCTCGACTAGCGGGAAACAATGAGCAGTTCTTC. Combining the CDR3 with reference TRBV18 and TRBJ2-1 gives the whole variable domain NAGVMQNPRHLVRRRGQEARLRCSPMKGHSHVYWYRQLPEEGLKFMVYLQKENIIDESGMPKERFSAEFPKEGPSILRIQQVVRGDSAAYFCASSRLAGNNEQFFGPGTRLTVL.

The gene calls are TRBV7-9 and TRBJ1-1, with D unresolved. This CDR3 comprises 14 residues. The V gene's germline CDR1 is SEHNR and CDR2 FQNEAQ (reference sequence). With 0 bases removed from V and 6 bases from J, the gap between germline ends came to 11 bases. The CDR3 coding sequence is TGTGCCAGCAGCTTAGCGAACGGGAGACCTGAAGCTTTCTTT. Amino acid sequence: CASSLANGRPEAFF.

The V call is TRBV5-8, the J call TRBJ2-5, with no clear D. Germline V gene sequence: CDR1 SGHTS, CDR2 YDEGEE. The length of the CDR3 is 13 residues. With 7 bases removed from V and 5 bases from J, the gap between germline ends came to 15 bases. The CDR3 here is CASGPTPKETQYF. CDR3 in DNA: TGTGCCAGCGGCCCCACACCTAAGGAGACCCAGTACTTC. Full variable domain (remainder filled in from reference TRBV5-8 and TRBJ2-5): EAGVTQSPTHLIKTRGQQATLRCSPISGHTSVYWYQQALGLGLQFLLWYDEGEERNRGNFPPRFSGRQFPNYSSELNVNALELEDSALYLCASGPTPKETQYFGPGTRLLVL.

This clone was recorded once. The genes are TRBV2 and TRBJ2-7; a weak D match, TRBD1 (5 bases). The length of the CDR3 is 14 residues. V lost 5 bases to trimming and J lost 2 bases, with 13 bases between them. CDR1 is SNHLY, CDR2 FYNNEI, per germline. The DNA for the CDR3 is TGTGCCAGCAGTCCTGACAGCTACCCCTACGAGCAGTACTTC. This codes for CASSPDSYPYEQYF.

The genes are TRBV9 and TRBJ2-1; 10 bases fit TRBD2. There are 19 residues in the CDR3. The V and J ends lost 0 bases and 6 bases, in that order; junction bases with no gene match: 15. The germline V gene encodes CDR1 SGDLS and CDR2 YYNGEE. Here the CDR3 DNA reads TGTGCCAGCAGCGTAGATCCTAGCGGGAGTTCCCCCCACTTCAATGAGCAGTTCTTC. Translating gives CASSVDPSGSSPHFNEQFF.

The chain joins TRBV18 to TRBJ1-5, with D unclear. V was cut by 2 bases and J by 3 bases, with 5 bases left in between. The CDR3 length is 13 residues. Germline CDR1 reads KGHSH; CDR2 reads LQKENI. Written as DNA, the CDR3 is TGTGCCAGCTCACCAATCGACAATCAGCCCCAGCATTTT. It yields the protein CASSPIDNQPQHF.

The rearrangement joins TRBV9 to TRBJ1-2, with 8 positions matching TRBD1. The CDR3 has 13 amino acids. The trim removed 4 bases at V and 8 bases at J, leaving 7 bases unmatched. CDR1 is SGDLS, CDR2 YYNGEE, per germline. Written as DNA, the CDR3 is TGTGCCAGCAGCCTGGACAGGGAAGAAGGCTACACCTTC. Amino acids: CASSLDREEGYTF.

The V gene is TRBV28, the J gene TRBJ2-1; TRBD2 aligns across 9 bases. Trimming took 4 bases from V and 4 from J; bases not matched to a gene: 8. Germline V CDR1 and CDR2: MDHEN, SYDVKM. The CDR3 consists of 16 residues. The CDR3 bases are TGTGCCAGCAGTTACCAAGCGGGAGGCAAATACAATGAGCAGTTCTTC. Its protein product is CASSYQAGGKYNEQFF.

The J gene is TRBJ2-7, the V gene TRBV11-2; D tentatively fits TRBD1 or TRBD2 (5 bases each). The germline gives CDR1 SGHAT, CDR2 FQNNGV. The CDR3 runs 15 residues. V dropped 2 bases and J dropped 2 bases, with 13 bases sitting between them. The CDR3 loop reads CASSLWETDPYEQYF. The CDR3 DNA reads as TGTGCCAGCAGCTTATGGGAGACAGATCCCTACGAGCAGTACTTC.

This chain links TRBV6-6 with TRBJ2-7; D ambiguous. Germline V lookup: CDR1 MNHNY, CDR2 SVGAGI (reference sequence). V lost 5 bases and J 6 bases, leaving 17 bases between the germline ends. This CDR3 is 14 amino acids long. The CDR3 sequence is CASSLRLERREQYF. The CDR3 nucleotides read TGTGCCAGCAGTCTCAGGCTAGAGAGGCGCGAGCAGTACTTC.

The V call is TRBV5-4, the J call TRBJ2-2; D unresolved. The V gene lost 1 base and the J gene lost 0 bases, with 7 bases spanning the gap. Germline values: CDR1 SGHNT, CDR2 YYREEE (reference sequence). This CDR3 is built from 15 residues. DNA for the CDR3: TGTGCCAGCAGCTTGAAGCTCGCGAACACCGGGGAGCTGTTTTTT. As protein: CASSLKLANTGELFF.

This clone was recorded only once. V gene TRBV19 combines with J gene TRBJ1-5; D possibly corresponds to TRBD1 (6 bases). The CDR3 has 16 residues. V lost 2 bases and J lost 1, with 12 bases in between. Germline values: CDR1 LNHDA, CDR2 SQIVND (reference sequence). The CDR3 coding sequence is TGTGCCAGTAGTATAAGGGGGAAGAGGAGCAATCAGCCCCAGCATTTT. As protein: CASSIRGKRSNQPQHF.

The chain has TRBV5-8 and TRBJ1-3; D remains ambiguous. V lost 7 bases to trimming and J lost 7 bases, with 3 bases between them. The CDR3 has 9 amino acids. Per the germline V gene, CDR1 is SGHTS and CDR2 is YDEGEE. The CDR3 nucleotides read TGTGCCAGCCGCAACACCATATATTTT. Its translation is CASRNTIYF.

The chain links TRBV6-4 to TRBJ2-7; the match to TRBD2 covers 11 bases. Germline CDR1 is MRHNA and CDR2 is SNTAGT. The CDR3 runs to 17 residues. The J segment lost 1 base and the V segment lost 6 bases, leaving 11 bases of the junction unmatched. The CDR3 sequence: CASSLTSGTGVSYEQYF. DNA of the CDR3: TGTGCCAGCAGCTTGACTAGCGGGACCGGCGTATCCTACGAGCAGTACTTC.

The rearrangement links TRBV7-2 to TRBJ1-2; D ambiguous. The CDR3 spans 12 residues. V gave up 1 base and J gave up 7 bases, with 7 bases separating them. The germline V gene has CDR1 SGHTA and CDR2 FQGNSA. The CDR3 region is CASSLVAFGYTF. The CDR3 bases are TGTGCCAGCAGCTTAGTGGCGTTTGGCTACACCTTC.

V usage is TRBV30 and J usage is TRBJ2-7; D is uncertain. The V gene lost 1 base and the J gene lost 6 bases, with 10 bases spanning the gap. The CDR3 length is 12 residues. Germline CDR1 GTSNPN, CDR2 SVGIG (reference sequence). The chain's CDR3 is CAWSGGYREQYF. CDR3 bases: TGTGCCTGGAGTGGAGGTTATCGCGAGCAGTACTTC.

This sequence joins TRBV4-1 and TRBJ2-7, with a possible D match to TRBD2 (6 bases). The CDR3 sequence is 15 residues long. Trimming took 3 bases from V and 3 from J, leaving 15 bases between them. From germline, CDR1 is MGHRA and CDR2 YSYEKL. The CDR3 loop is CASSHGLNSNYEQYF. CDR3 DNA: TGCGCCAGCAGCCATGGACTAAATAGCAACTACGAGCAGTACTTC.

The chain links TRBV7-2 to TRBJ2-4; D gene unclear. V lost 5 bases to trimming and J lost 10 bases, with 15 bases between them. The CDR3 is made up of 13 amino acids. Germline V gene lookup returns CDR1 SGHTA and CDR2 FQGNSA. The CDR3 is CASSPPGSFIQYF. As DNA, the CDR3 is TGTGCCAGCAGCCCACCCGGATCCTTTATTCAGTACTTC.

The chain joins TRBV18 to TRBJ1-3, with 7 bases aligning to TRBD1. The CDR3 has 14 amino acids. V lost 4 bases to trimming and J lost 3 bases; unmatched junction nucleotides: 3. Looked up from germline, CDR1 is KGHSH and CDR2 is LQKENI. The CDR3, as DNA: TGTGCCAGCTCACGACAGGGAGATGGAAACACCATATATTTT. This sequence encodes CASSRQGDGNTIYF. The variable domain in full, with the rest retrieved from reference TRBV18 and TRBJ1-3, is NAGVMQNPRHLVRRRGQEARLRCSPMKGHSHVYWYRQLPEEGLKFMVYLQKENIIDESGMPKERFSAEFPKEGPSILRIQQVVRGDSAAYFCASSRQGDGNTIYFGEGSWLTVV.

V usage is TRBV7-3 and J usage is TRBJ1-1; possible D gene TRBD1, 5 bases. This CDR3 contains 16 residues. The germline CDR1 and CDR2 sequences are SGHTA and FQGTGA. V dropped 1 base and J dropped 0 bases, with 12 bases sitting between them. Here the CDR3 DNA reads TGTGCCAGCAGCTTAATGAGCGCAGGGATGAACACTGAAGCTTTCTTT. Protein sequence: CASSLMSAGMNTEAFF.

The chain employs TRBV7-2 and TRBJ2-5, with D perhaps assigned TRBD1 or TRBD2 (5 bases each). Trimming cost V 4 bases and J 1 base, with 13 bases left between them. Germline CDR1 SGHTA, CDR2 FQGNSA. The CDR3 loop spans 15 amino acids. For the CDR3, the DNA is TGTGCCAGCAGCTGGGACGGCTCCCTCCAAGAGACCCAGTACTTC. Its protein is CASSWDGSLQETQYF.

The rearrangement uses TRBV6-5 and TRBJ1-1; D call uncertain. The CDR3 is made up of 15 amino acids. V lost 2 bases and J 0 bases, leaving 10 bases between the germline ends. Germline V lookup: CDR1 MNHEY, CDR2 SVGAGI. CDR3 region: CASSYVEGLNTEAFF. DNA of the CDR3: TGTGCCAGCAGTTACGTCGAAGGGCTGAACACTGAAGCTTTCTTT.